The entry below describes one T cell receptor beta chain. No antigen is known for it. This CDR3 region has 15 residues. Germline V lookup: CDR1 SGHRS, CDR2 YFSETQ. Trimming pared 4 bases from V and 0 bases from J, leaving 11 bases between. Adult donors, all healthy and HIV-negative, had no recent acute infections or vaccinations. Within Nashville, Tennessee resided all donors, each a Caucasian adult. This sample is drawn from a study of shared clonotypes between healthy human individuals. Study details: Each donor's CD4 naive and CD4 memory cells filled three plates apiece, CD8 naive two, and CD8 memory one. Findings and caveats of the study: The naive CD4 repertoires of a few donors were compared, and 5% to 6.5% of clonotypes were shared.

Generated by immunoSEQ multiplex PCR, the TCRdb table keeps only in-frame clones and is missing some. The data hold 2 million to 2.5 million clones, with 85% to 95% observed a single time. This TCR came from a man aged 18 to 29 in good health. What was sequenced was naive CD4+ T cells sorted from blood. Subset specified: CD45RA+ positively selected. The chain uses TRBV5-1 and TRBJ2-1; D possibly corresponds to TRBD1 (6 bases). The DNA for the CDR3 is TGCGCCAGCAGCGAGGACAGTTCCTCCTACAATGAGCAGTTCTTC. Amino acid sequence: CASSEDSSSYNEQFF.